A selection of T cell receptor beta chains follows, all from one sample in a study of monozygotic twins with inflammatory bowel disease. TCRdb reprocessed the 5' RACE reads and keeps a single row for each CDR3 protein, giving no DNA. Its table records around 99,000 distinct CDR3 sequences. The sequenced sample was blood. The receptors were sampled from a human donor with ulcerative colitis or Crohn's disease, or a healthy co-twin of an affected twin (not recorded which). The CDR3 runs from the conserved cysteine through the conserved F or W. Each record gives: CDR3 protein, V gene, J gene.

CDR3: CSARGGQGHTEAFF
V: TRBV20-1
J: TRBJ1-1

CDR3: CASSQAGGYNEQFF
V: TRBV5-1
J: TRBJ2-1

CDR3: CSARDQVHQRSDQPQHF
V: TRBV20-1
J: TRBJ1-5

CDR3: CASTRTVNSPLHF
V: TRBV6-5
J: TRBJ1-6

CDR3: CASSILGQLYSNQPQHF
V: TRBV6-1
J: TRBJ1-5

CDR3: CSARDRKRGSTDTQYF
V: TRBV20-1
J: TRBJ2-3

CDR3: CASSQGRTGGITYSNQPQHF
V: TRBV11-2
J: TRBJ1-5

CDR3: CASSRREAKNIQYF
V: TRBV3-1
J: TRBJ2-4

CDR3: CASLPGQGPGVNTIYF
V: TRBV7-8
J: TRBJ1-3

CDR3: CAITPTGATDTEAFF
V: TRBV10-3
J: TRBJ1-1

CDR3: CSARTANTEAFF
V: TRBV29-1
J: TRBJ1-1

CDR3: CASSQEVGSNYGYTF
V: TRBV3-1
J: TRBJ1-2

CDR3: CASSAGARLGYTF
V: TRBV7-2
J: TRBJ1-2

CDR3: CSARDVGQGADTQYF
V: TRBV20-1
J: TRBJ2-3